This record covers a single T cell receptor (beta chain). The antigen is not known. V trimming: 0 bases; J trimming: 0 bases; junction bases outside the gene matches: 7. This CDR3 is built from 18 residues. Germline assignment: CDR1 SGDLS and CDR2 YYNGEE. Using its own MiXCR run on the reads, TCRdb lists one record per CDR3 protein. The sample has just over 300,000 distinct CDR3 sequences, roughly 15% seen once. This entry comes from a study of T cell repertoires in cytomegalovirus infection. Study-level information: Both a matching HLA type and CMV infection were indicated by public TCR beta signatures.

General study findings and limits: CMV carriers with the relevant HLA were identified by cumulative public TCR beta family frequency.

This receptor was taken from a human donor in good health (CMV status not recorded). Some clones in this sample may be carry-over from other donors' samples. The chain combines TRBV9 with TRBJ2-1; 9 bases agree with TRBD2. Sequences were obtained from PBMCs. CDR3 sequence reads: CASSVAGLAGSSYNEQFF. The CDR3 coding sequence is TGTGCCAGCAGCGTAGCGGGCCTAGCGGGGAGCTCCTACAATGAGCAGTTCTTC.